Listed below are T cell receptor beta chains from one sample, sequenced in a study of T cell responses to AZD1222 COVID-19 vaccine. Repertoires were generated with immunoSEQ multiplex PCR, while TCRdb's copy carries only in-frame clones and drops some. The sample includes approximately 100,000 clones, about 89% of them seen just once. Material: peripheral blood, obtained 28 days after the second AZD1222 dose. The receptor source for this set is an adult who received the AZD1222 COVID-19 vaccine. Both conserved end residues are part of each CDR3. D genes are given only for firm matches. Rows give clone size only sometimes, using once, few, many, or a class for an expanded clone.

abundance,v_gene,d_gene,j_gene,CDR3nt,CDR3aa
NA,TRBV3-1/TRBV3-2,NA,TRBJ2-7,TGTGCCAGCAGCTGGGACAGGCGGGGGGGAGAGCAGTACTTC,CASSWDRRGGEQYF
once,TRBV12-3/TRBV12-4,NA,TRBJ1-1,TGTGCCAGCGAGGGGGAGGGGAACACTGAAGCTTTCTTT,CASEGEGNTEAFF
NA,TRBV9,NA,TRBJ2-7,TGTGCCAGCAGCGACGACGAGTCCGAGCAGTACTTC,CASSDDESEQYF
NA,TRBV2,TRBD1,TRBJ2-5,TGTGCCAGCAGTGATGGGACAGGTGTAATGGAGACCCAGTACTTC,CASSDGTGVMETQYF
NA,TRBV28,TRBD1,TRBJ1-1,TGTGCCAGCAGTTTACCCGCCAGGGGGCGAAGCCCTGAAGCTTTCTTT,CASSLPARGRSPEAFF
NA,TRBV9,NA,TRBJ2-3,TGTGCCAGCAGCGACGGACTTCTCGGAACAGATACGCAGTATTTT,CASSDGLLGTDTQYF
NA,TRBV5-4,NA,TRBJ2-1,TGTGCCAGCAGCTTGGACAGCCTCTACAATGAGCAGTTCTTC,CASSLDSLYNEQFF
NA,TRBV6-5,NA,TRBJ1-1,TGTGCCAGCAGTTTCAGTGCCGGGAACACTGAAGCTTTCTTT,CASSFSAGNTEAFF
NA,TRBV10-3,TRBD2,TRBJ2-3,TGTGCCATCAGTGGGGAGCGGGATTTTGATACGCAGTATTTT,CAISGERDFDTQYF
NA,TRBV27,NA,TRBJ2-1,TGTGCCAGCAGTAGGGTTAGCTACAATGAGCAGTTCTTC,CASSRVSYNEQFF
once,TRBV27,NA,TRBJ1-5,TGTGCCAGCAGACCAGGGGTAATTAGCAATCAGCCCCAGCATTTT,CASRPGVISNQPQHF
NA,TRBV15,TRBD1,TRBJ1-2,TGTGCCACCAGCAGAGCCGGGACAGGGGAGTCTGGCTACACCTTC,CATSRAGTGESGYTF
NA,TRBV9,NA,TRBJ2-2,TGTGCCAGCAGCCGTTCAAGGCCAACCGGGGAGCTGTTTTTT,CASSRSRPTGELFF
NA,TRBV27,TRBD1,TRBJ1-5,TGTGCCAGCAGTCTACTAGCCGGGACAGTAAATCAGCCCCAGCATTTT,CASSLLAGTVNQPQHF
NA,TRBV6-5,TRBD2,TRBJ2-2,TGTGCCAGCAGTTTACTAGCGGGAGCCGGGGAGCTGTTTTTT,CASSLLAGAGELFF
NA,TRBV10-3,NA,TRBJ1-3,TGTGCCATCAGCGACCCGACAGAATTGGCTGGAAACACCATATATTTT,CAISDPTELAGNTIYF
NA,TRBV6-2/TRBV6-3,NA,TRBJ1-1,TGTGCCAGCAGTGGGTCCAACGGAGGGTCAGAAGCTTTCTTT,CASSGSNGGSEAFF
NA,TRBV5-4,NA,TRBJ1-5,TGTGCCAGCAGCCCCGGGCCATCCTTTGATAGCAATCAGCCCCAGCATTTT,CASSPGPSFDSNQPQHF
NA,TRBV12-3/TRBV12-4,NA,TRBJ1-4,TGTGCCAGCAGTATGCGGGCGGATGAAAAACTGTTTTTT,CASSMRADEKLFF
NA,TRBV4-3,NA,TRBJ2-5,TGCGCCAGCAGCCACATCCTAGAGTACCAAGAGACCCAGTACTTC,CASSHILEYQETQYF
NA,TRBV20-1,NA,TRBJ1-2,TGCAGTGCGAAAGGACTGGGAGGCTACACCTTC,CSAKGLGGYTF
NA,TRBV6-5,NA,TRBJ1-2,TGTGCCAGCCGTCCGGGGCCAGGGTCTGGCTACACCTTC,CASRPGPGSGYTF
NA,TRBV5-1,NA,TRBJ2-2,TGCGCCAGCAGCCTTGCGGCAGAGAACACCGGGGAGCTGTTTTTT,CASSLAAENTGELFF
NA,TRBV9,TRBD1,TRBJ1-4,TGTGCCAGCAGCTCTGGACAGGGGGCAGGAATTAATGAAAAACTGTTTTTT,CASSSGQGAGINEKLFF
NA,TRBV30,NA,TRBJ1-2,TGTGCCTGGAGTGTGCGGCAAGTTCATGGCTACACCTTC,CAWSVRQVHGYTF
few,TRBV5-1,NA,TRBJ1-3,TGCGCCAGCAGCTTGGCGACTGGAAACACCATATATTTT,CASSLATGNTIYF
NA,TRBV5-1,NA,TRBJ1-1,TGCGCCAGCAAAGTGGAGCAGAACACTGAAGCTTTCTTT,CASKVEQNTEAFF
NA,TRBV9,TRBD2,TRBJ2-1,TGTGCCAGCAGCAAGCATGAGAGCGGGAGATTGGGTGAGCAGTTCTTC,CASSKHESGRLGEQFF
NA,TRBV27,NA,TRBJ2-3,TGTGCCAGCAGTTTATTGACAGGGCGGGGGGCAGATACGCAGTATTTT,CASSLLTGRGADTQYF
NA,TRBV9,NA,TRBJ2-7,TGTGCCAGCAGCGTAGTTTCAGGGTTAGAGCAGTACTTC,CASSVVSGLEQYF
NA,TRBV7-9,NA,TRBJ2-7,TGTGCCAGCAGCTTAGTTGGGGAGCGGCAGTACTTC,CASSLVGERQYF
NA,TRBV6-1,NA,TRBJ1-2,TGTGCCAGCAGTGAAGTACGGTCAGATGGCTACACCTTC,CASSEVRSDGYTF
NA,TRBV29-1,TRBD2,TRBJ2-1,TGCAGCGTTGAACCTAGCGGAGGGTATAATGAGCAGTTCTTC,CSVEPSGGYNEQFF
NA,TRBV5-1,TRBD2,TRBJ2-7,TGCGCCAGCAGCTTGGAACTGACTAGCACCCACGAGCAGTACTTC,CASSLELTSTHEQYF
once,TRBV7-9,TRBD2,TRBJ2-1,TGTGCCGGGGGACTAGCGGACAACAATGAGCAGTTCTTC,CAGGLADNNEQFF
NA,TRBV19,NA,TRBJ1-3,TGTGCCAGTAGTTCCGGGATTTACCTTGGAAACACCATATATTTT,CASSSGIYLGNTIYF
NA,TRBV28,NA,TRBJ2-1,TGTGCCAGCACCATCAGGGCGTACAATGAGCAGTTCTTC,CASTIRAYNEQFF
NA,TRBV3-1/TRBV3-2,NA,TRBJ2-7,TGTGCCAGCAGCCCGACCGGGGTATACTCCTACGAGCAGTACTTC,CASSPTGVYSYEQYF
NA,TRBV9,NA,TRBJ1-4,TGTGCCAGCAGCGTAGGCCTGCAGGGCATAAATGAAAAACTGTTTTTT,CASSVGLQGINEKLFF
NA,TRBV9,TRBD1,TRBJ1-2,TGTGCCAGCAGCCCGGGACAGGGGGGCTATGGCTACACCTTC,CASSPGQGGYGYTF
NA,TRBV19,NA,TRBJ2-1,TGTGCCAGTAGAAGCGGACACCCAGAGCAGTTCTTC,CASRSGHPEQFF
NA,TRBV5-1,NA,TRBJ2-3,TGCGCCAGCAGCTTGGCCGGGGGAGATACGCAGTATTTT,CASSLAGGDTQYF
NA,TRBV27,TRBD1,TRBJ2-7,TGTGCCAGCAGTTTCCTCACTCAGGGGGCCGGAGTCGAGCAGTACTTC,CASSFLTQGAGVEQYF
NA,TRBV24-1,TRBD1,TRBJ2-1,TGTGCCACCAGTCACTCCTACCCCCGACAGGGGATTGTCGATGAGCAGTTCTTC,CATSHSYPRQGIVDEQFF
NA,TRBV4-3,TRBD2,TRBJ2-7,TGCGCCAGCAGCCGAGGTCGGGACTATCCCTACGAGCAGTACTTC,CASSRGRDYPYEQYF
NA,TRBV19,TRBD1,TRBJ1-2,TGTGCCAGTAGTCAAAGTAGGGACAGTGGCTACACCTTC,CASSQSRDSGYTF